In this sample, the clone carrying this T cell receptor (beta chain) is medium-sized. Study processing details: Amplification of reference gene primers was used by the study to estimate nucleated cell counts. The repertoire was sequenced with immunoSEQ multiplex PCR; TCRdb's copy has only in-frame clones and lacks some. The V and J calls and clone size are taken from that table; D and trimming were inferred from the DNA. The sample holds roughly 36,000 clones, 90% to 95% seen once. The data originate from a study of blood T cell repertoires in COVID-19. About the research overall: Sources were T cells, B-cell-depleted T cells, or PBMCs; the material itself was cDNA or gDNA.

V was cut by 2 bases and J by 2 bases, with 10 bases left in between. CDR1 is ENHRY and CDR2 is SYGVKD in the germline V gene. The CDR3 runs to 14 residues. The source material was peripheral blood. This TCR came from a man aged 55 to 70 with active or convalescent COVID-19. This sequence joins TRBV10-3 and TRBJ2-7; TRBD1 is a possible D gene (5 bases). CDR3 loop: CAISEGRAPYEQYF. The CDR3 nucleotides are TGTGCCATCAGTGAGGGCAGGGCCCCCTACGAGCAGTACTTC.